This TCR beta chain was profiled in a study of cytomegalovirus exposure and HLA in healthy donors (dated by TCRdb to about 2017). Background for the entire study: An earlier analysis of approximately 640 of the donors reported 250 to 300 Gb of sequence data and 117 million unique TCR beta sequences from 150 million to 200 million T cells. About 280 gigabases of sequencing data and around 90 million unique TCR sequences made up an early release that covered several hundred HLA-typed donors. Of the roughly 400 genotyped donors, more than 75% were placed in the genetic ancestry cluster associated with self-reported Caucasian donors. The study aimed to test whether cataloging public T cell receptors could reveal signatures of past pathogen exposure. Using immunosequencing, the study profiled T cell repertoires from 666 subjects and related those repertoires to cytomegalovirus serostatus. Besides the first cohort of around 700 subjects, a separate validation cohort made up of 120 different subjects was used. To predict cytomegalovirus infection status, the study brought together high-throughput TCR immunosequencing, statistical association of individual TCRs with disease status, and machine learning. A later analysis re-examined previously published TCR beta repertoires from more than 600 donors and added high-resolution HLA genotyping to investigate patterns of TCR occurrence. Rather than drawing on any new phenotypic data, the later analysis identified candidate immune exposures from TCR beta sequences and the way those sequences occurred across donors. An earlier analysis of several hundred of the donors used high-throughput TCR beta sequencing to judge whether each TCR beta V gene segment behaved as functional or pseudogenic. Donor age, sex, ethnicity and CMV serostatus were collected together with the repertoire data. A later genetic analysis took genome-wide SNP genotypes for about 55% of the 666 donors and used that subset as a discovery cohort. Every repertoire in the discovery cohort had been generated on one and the same sequencing platform. HLA typing covered class I and class II loci at four-digit resolution. Typing coverage differed by locus: A, B, C, DRB1 and DQB1 were typed in roughly 620-630 donors, DQA1 in about 550, DPA1 in some 610, and DPB1 in 450 to 490. Roughly 5 DR-DQ haplotypes were handled as single units for association and clustering, since linkage in the cohort was strong. Among about 400 genotyped donors of the cohort, an average of approximately 240,000 unique TCR beta nucleotide sequences was sequenced per donor, of which approximately 18% were non-productive. What the authors observed across the whole study: In this cohort, only TCR beta chains were sequenced, and detectable features were limited by the absence of alpha or paired-chain data. A further reported finding was that TCR beta sequences accurately predicted the HLA-A and HLA-B alleles for most subjects in the first cohort. In a later analysis, HLA-associated TCR beta chains were found to be more clonally expanded and to have lower generation probabilities than equally common non-associated chains. A later analysis found that most CMV-associated TCR beta chains appeared HLA-restricted, with HLA associations seemingly driven largely by CMV exposure. Cytomegalovirus status was reported to be diagnosed by the classifier with high specificity and sensitivity in both the original and validation cohorts. Several of the top co-occurrence clusters appeared to be linked to parvovirus B19, influenza, CMV and Epstein-Barr virus, according to a later analysis. The study gave a list of about 160 TCR beta chains associated with cytomegalovirus. According to a later analysis, TCR association rates differed among HLA loci, with DRB1 alleles showing the most associated TCRs and HLA-C alleles showing the fewest. Because HLA typing was unavailable for some donors at each locus, only the typed subset was used in association tests. Immune exposure information for the cohort was limited to CMV serostatus. A cluster of highly shared sequence variants was judged likely to be a technical artifact of the sequencing pipeline. About 17 rarely observed V segments, including chromosome 9 orphons, were excluded from the earlier analysis of 550 to 700 of the donors because counts were too low. A few of the identified cytomegalovirus-associated TCR beta chains were confirmed in vitro to be specific for cytomegalovirus antigens. Assigning TCR associations to individual alleles was difficult when HLA alleles, especially DR and DQ, strongly co-occurred. Across donors, most TCR sequences were observed very rarely, whereas some public TCRs were present in many individuals. Linkage disequilibrium might explain the correlated functional status among segregating V segments, but an unknown experimental factor could not be excluded. A later genetic analysis associated a missense DCLRE1C variant with V-gene and J-gene trimming of TCR beta chains, and an independent cohort replicated the association. Roughly uniform sequencing depth across donors was assumed in presence/absence analyses, although this assumption may not hold. An earlier analysis of 587 of the donors showed that most TCR beta V segments appeared in productive rearrangements either about 87% or about 30% of the time, which broadly matched IMGT annotations. According to the authors, the approach could potentially be generalized to other disease states and immunological phenotypes. Specific HLA alleles were associated with over 15,000 TCR beta sequences at a false discovery rate of 0.05 in a later analysis. A later genetic analysis reported fewer N-insertions in productive TCRs among donors in an Asian-associated ancestry cluster than the roughly 620-donor mean.

This clone has just one count. Its antigen has not been determined. No clone much larger than this one lies a single base away; base qualities are absent. Library construction relied on the immunoSEQ multiplex PCR assay. A mixture of 60 forward primers for TCR Vbeta segments and 13 reverse primers for TCR Jbeta segments was used in the multiplex PCR. The CDR3 region of rearranged TCR beta genes was amplified from genomic DNA with a multiplex PCR assay. The Illumina HiSeq System was used to sequence the amplified TCR beta libraries as 87-base-pair reads. The study's own analysis went as follows. A later analysis counted tens of millions of unique TCR beta chains across the 666 repertoires, and roughly 11 million of these chains were shared by at least two donors. To remove PCR and sequencing errors, raw reads were error-corrected and collapsed into unique sequences using a nearest-neighbor algorithm that merged closely related sequences. V, D and J gene segments were assigned by aligning CDR3 sequences to IMGT reference sequences. For a sequence to be retained, at least a six-nucleotide match to both a V gene segment and a J gene segment was required. A rearrangement counted as productive if the CDR3 had no stop codons and remained in frame with V and J, and every other rearrangement counted as non-productive. Following IMGT convention, CDR3 was defined as the stretch from the second conserved V-encoded cysteine up to the conserved J-encoded phenylalanine. Sequences without an unambiguous match to a single V gene segment were excluded from the earlier analysis of several hundred of the donors. An earlier analysis of fewer than 650 of the donors classified V segments as functional when productive rearrangements were above 56.7% and as segregating when the standard deviation between donors was above 5%. To diagnose cytomegalovirus status from the catalog of TCR beta chain sequences, a statistical classification framework was built. V and J gene assignment, in a later analysis, came from comparing TCR nucleotide sequences with IMGT/GENE-DB human TR gene sequences. Using the TCRdist pipeline, a later analysis assigned CDR3 sequences along with most-parsimonious VDJ recombination scenarios. A later analysis defined each TCR beta chain by its CDR3 amino acid sequence plus V-gene family, and excluded reads lacking a unique V-gene family. As a way to deal with suspected cross-contamination and a sequencing artifact, a later analysis dropped 592 nucleotide sequences that were highly shared and had low generation probability. A later analysis calculated a clonal expansion index for each public chain from normalized within-repertoire ranks of inferred template counts. Generation probabilities in a later analysis came from a VDJ recombination model fitted to out-of-frame rearrangements, and those results were checked against IGoR. Hypergeometric tests were used in a later analysis to score TCR-TCR, TCR-HLA and TCR-CMV co-occurrence, with a repertoire-size bias correction applied to the TCR pairs. A later analysis estimated false discovery rates by permuting HLA or CMV assignments 20 times. In a later analysis, co-occurring TCRs were grouped using DBSCAN, and TCRdist sequence similarity was added for clustering within HLA-allele-positive subsets. Repertoires with fewer than 30,000 or more than 120,000 public chains, plus five repertoires with anomalous nucleotide sharing, were excluded from co-occurrence clustering. Drawn from immuneACCESS, this table holds only the in-frame rearrangements with V and J called that TCRdb kept. Clones are partly lost; checked studies trace under half to an unresolved V gene and leave the rest unexplained. The V and J calls and the clone size are those of that table, but D and trimming were determined from the DNA. The sample profile shows approximately 200,000 clones; about four fifths of them were found once. Of the sample, 1.5% falls within the top ten clones.

The cohort comprised more than 550 healthy bone marrow donors. At the time of sampling, every cohort member was nominally healthy, though immune exposures that went unrecorded were likely present. The donor was CMV seropositive and belonged to the group of 250 to 350 seropositive cohort members. A peripheral blood sample was provided by each donor, and peripheral blood mononuclear cells were used for TCR beta sequencing. The Qiagen DNeasy Blood Extraction Kit was used to extract genomic DNA from the blood cell samples. Sequenced material: PBMCs. The TCR sequence derives from a girl aged 5 to 17 in good health and CMV-seropositive.

The CDR3 region reads CASSQERGSGQPQHF. The nucleotide sequence is TGCGCCAGCAGCCAAGAACGAGGGTCGGGACAGCCCCAGCATTTT. Recombination joined TRBV4-3 with TRBJ1-5, with the D gene not clear enough to name. Trimming takes 0 bases from V and 7 bases from J, and the germline ends sit 13 bases apart. The germline V gene specifies LGHNA as CDR1 and YSLEER as CDR2. The CDR3 numbers 15 residues from cysteine through phenylalanine. CDR3 DNA is the only sequence kept; it has 45 bases, read in frame from the first base.